This T cell receptor beta chain was identified in a study of blood T cells in healthy people across ages. Study-wide results and limits: Diversity estimates drawn from one million T cells were deemed underestimates.

Comments on this clonotype: Its antigen remains unidentified.

For the second PCR, which ran for about 6 to 11 cycles, a sample-barcoded 5' primer and a J-beta primer mix were used. TCRdb reanalysed the 5' RACE reads using MiXCR and keeps one entry per CDR3 protein. The data hold about 1.8 million distinct CDR3 sequences, with just under 50% observed a single time. The germline V gene encodes CDR1 SGHKS and CDR2 YYEKEE (reference sequence). This CDR3 region has 17 residues. The V and J ends lost 2 bases and 5 bases respectively, with 20 bases between them. This sequence was found in a woman aged 35 to 49 in good health. The V gene is TRBV5-5, the J gene TRBJ2-1, with TRBD2 as a possible D gene (7 bases). Sequencing was performed on blood. CDR3 protein: CASSFFPAGKGDNEQFF. As DNA, the CDR3 is TGTGCCAGCAGCTTCTTTCCAGCGGGGAAGGGGGACAATGAGCAGTTCTTC.